This T cell receptor beta chain was recorded in a study of blood T cells in healthy people across ages. Findings and limits, study-wide: More naive CD4+ cells and higher diversity marked long-lived donors relative to aged donors.

Germline values: CDR1 MDHEN, CDR2 SYDVKM. Trimming removed 6 bases from V and 6 bases from J, with 19 bases in between. This CDR3 has 15 residues. A sample-barcoded 5' primer and a J-beta primer mix were used in a second PCR of about 7 to 12 cycles. Via MiXCR, TCRdb re-called the 5' RACE reads, giving one row per CDR3 protein. Of about 290,000 distinct CDR3 sequences listed, roughly 26% were seen once; the top ten hold 29%. This clonotype has just a few counts. The antigen remains unidentified. The sequenced material came from blood. This chain uses TRBV28 with TRBJ2-3; the D gene could be TRBD1 or TRBD2 (5 bases each). The receptor was derived from a woman in her seventies in good health. The CDR3 region is CASRAMGPWNDTQYF. The DNA for the CDR3 is TGTGCCAGCAGGGCCATGGGACCCTGGAACGATACGCAGTATTTT.